The 17 T cell receptor beta chains below were found in one sample sequenced in a study of tissue T cells after allogeneic stem cell transplantation. The repertoire was sequenced with immunoSEQ multiplex PCR; TCRdb's copy has only in-frame clones and lacks some. The data show some 48,000 clones, with around 70% seen just once and approximately 0.55% held by the top ten. Sequencing used sorted cells pooled from one or two spleens. The receptors originated from a pool of C57BL/6 mice in good health.

A word on this clone: Germline and genes here are mouse. The read is 1 residue too short to cover the CDR3 end, so that end is filled in from the germline J gene. The chain has TRBV12-1 and TRBJ2-5; D is undetermined. This CDR3 region has 13 residues. V lost 2 bases and J lost 6, with 11 bases in between. CDR1 is SGHSN and CDR2 is HYEKVE in the germline V gene. The covered CDR3 bases are TGTGCCAGCTCTCCGGGAGCACCCGACACCCAGTAC. Amino acids: CASSPGAPDTQY. From start to end, the CDR3 is CASSPGAPDTQYF.

As for this clone: Mouse names are used for the genes. Read sequence stops 1 residue before the CDR3 end, and the germline J gene provides the missing end. This chain links TRBV4 with TRBJ2-7; the match to TRBD1 covers 10 bases. Germline assignment: CDR1 LGHDT and CDR2 YNNKQL (reference sequence). After removal of 4 bases from V and 7 bases from J, the junction contained 4 bases not matched to a gene. The CDR3 length is 13 residues. The CDR3 protein is CASSWTGGVEQYF. The CDR3 DNA, read in part, is TGTGCCAGCAGCTGGACAGGGGGGGTGGAACAGTAC.

A remark on this clone: Gene names denote mouse genes. The read comes to an end 1 residue before the CDR3 does, leaving the germline J gene to fill in the end. The J gene is TRBJ2-4, the V gene TRBV5; TRBD2 is a possible D gene (6 bases). Trimming pared 4 bases from V and 2 bases from J, leaving 7 bases between. Germline assignment: CDR1 LGHNA and CDR2 YNLKQL (reference sequence). The CDR3 extends over 13 amino acids. The CDR3: CASSRDYQNTLYF. The CDR3 bases that were read are TGTGCCAGCAGCCGGGACTATCAAAACACCTTGTAC.

This clone was picked up one time. The germline and genes are mouse ones. The read gets to within 1 residue of the CDR3 end, and the germline J gene fills in the rest. V gene TRBV3 combines with J gene TRBJ2-4; a weak D match, TRBD1 (6 bases). Trimming cost V 0 bases and J 4 bases, with 8 bases left between them. The CDR3 contains 14 residues. Per germline, CDR1 SNHLY and CDR2 FYNGKV (reference sequence). CDR3 sequence: CASSLAGQKNTLYF. CDR3 bases read: TGTGCCAGCAGCTTAGCGGGACAAAAAAACACCTTGTAC.

This clone was seen a few times. The gene names here belong to mouse. The sequenced fragment ends 1 residue before the CDR3 boundary, so the rest is inferred from the germline J gene. The rearrangement uses TRBV19 and TRBJ1-2; tentative D call: TRBD1 (5 bases). Trimming took off 4 bases at V and 4 bases at J, with 8 bases between the two ends. This CDR3 comprises 12 residues. The germline V gene encodes CDR1 FNHDT and CDR2 SITEND (reference sequence). CDR3 in amino acids: CASSRDFSDYTF. The sequenced part of the CDR3 DNA is TGTGCCAGCAGTCGGGACTTCTCCGACTACACC.

Regarding this clone: Any gene name here is a mouse gene name. From the germline J gene comes the end of the CDR3, since the read stops 1 residue before it. This chain uses TRBV5 with TRBJ1-5; possibly TRBD1 for D (6 bases). This CDR3 is built from 15 residues. Germline CDR1 is LGHNA and CDR2 is YNLKQL (reference sequence). The V gene lost 0 bases and the J gene lost 2 bases, with 8 bases spanning the gap. The part of the CDR3 DNA that was read is TGTGCCAGCAGCCAAGAGGGGACATACAACCAGGCTCCGCTT. As protein: CASSQEGTYNQAPL. The CDR3, in full, reads CASSQEGTYNQAPLF.

As to this clone: Gene names and germline refer to mouse. The read stops 1 residue short of the end of the CDR3; the missing end is completed from the germline J gene. This chain joins TRBV3 and TRBJ1-4; D remains unclear. V was cut by 5 bases and J by 8 bases, with 9 bases left in between. Germline V lookup: CDR1 SNHLY, CDR2 FYNGKV (reference sequence). The CDR3 sequence is 12 residues long. The CDR3 here is CASSPRRERLFF. The DNA read from the CDR3 is TGTGCCAGCAGCCCCAGGCGGGAAAGATTATTT.

Remarks on this clone: The genes are named according to mouse. The read gets to within 1 residue of the CDR3 end, and the germline J gene fills in the rest. V usage is TRBV13-2 and J usage is TRBJ2-4; the D gene is possibly TRBD1 (8 bases). Trimming removed 2 bases from V and 6 bases from J, with 10 bases in between. Germline V gives CDR1 NNHNN, CDR2 SYGAGS (reference sequence). The CDR3 is 13 residues long. The chain's CDR3 is CASGEQGGNTLYF. The CDR3 bases that were read are TGTGCCAGCGGTGAACAGGGGGGGAACACCTTGTAC.

Comments on this clone: Germline and genes here are mouse. Read data end 1 residue before the CDR3 end; the end is taken from the germline J gene. This chain links TRBV29 with TRBJ2-7, with D tentatively TRBD1 (5 bases). CDR1 is MSHET, CDR2 SYDVDS, per germline. This CDR3 contains 14 residues. Trimming pared 2 bases from V and 0 bases from J, leaving 8 bases between. The sequenced part of the CDR3 DNA is TGTGCTAGCAGTTTAAAGGGGAGCTCCTATGAACAGTAC. It yields the protein CASSLKGSSYEQY. The entire CDR3 protein reads CASSLKGSSYEQYF. The whole variable domain, filled in from reference TRBV29 and TRBJ2-7, reads DMKVTQMPRYLIKRMGENVLLECGQDMSHETMYWYRQDPGLGLQLIYISYDVDSNSEGDIPKGYRVSRKKREHFSLILDSAKTNQTSVYFCASSLKGSSYEQYFGPGTRLTVL.

To note about this clone: Mouse germline and gene names are used. The CDR3 end falls 1 residue outside the read, so it is completed with the germline J gene. The chain is built from TRBV13-1 and TRBJ1-4; D not certain. The CDR3 consists of 13 residues. CDR1 and CDR2 from the germline V gene are NSHNY and SYGAGN. Trimming shortened V by 4 bases and J by 0 bases, and 4 bases separated the two germline ends. The CDR3 loop is CASSPISNERLFF. CDR3 DNA, as far as it was read: TGTGCCAGCAGTCCAATTTCCAACGAAAGATTATTT.

On this clone itself: Genes here carry mouse names. The read falls 1 residue short of the CDR3 end, and the missing part is taken from the germline J gene. Other DNA sequences in the same sample also yield this CDR3. V gene TRBV31 combines with J gene TRBJ2-7; 11 bases match TRBD2. Per germline, CDR1 GKSSPN and CDR2 SITVG. The CDR3 contains 13 residues. V was clipped by 1 base and J by 4 bases; unmatched bases: 0. The CDR3 DNA, read in part, is TGTGCCTGGAGTCGGGACTGGGGGTATGAACAGTAC. Its translation: CAWSRDWGYEQY. In full, the CDR3 is CAWSRDWGYEQYF.

A note on this clone: These gene names are mouse names. From the germline J gene comes the end of the CDR3, since the read stops 1 residue before it. Different DNA sequences within this sample yield the same CDR3. V usage is TRBV13-2 and J usage is TRBJ2-4; D gene unclear. The length of the CDR3 is 14 residues. Germline lookup yields CDR1 NNHNN and CDR2 SYGAGS (reference sequence). V lost 0 bases and J 0 bases, leaving 5 bases between the germline ends. The CDR3 here is CASGDAGSQNTLYF. The part of the CDR3 DNA that was read is TGTGCCAGCGGTGATGCTGGAAGTCAAAACACCTTGTAC.

Turning to this clone: The listed genes are named as in mouse. The read gets to within 1 residue of the CDR3 end, and the germline J gene fills in the rest. The V and J genes are TRBV13-3 and TRBJ2-7; possible D gene TRBD2, 6 bases. Per the germline V gene, CDR1 is NNHDY and CDR2 is SYVADS. This CDR3 region has 15 residues. V was clipped by 1 base and J by 2 bases, with 13 bases between them. The sequenced part of the CDR3 DNA is TGTGCCAGCAGTGATCCGGGGGGAGGAACCTATGAACAGTAC. Protein product: CASSDPGGGTYEQY. The whole CDR3 region reads CASSDPGGGTYEQYF.

As to this clone: The gene names given are mouse names. Coverage ceases 1 residue before the CDR3 finishes, and the germline J gene fills in the end. V usage is TRBV13-1 and J usage is TRBJ2-3; TRBD1 matches at 7 bases. Germline V gives CDR1 NSHNY, CDR2 SYGAGN. This CDR3 region has 15 residues. The V segment lost 2 bases and the J segment 0 bases; nucleotides outside the gene matches: 3. The DNA read from the CDR3 is TGTGCCAGCAGTGAGGGACAGCCTAGTGCAGAAACGCTGTAT. Amino acid sequence: CASSEGQPSAETLY. The entire CDR3 protein reads CASSEGQPSAETLYF.

This clone occurred once. Here the gene names and germline are mouse. The read comes to an end 1 residue before the CDR3 does, leaving the germline J gene to fill in the end. This chain links TRBV12-2 with TRBJ2-4; unclear D gene. This CDR3 spans 13 amino acids. CDR1 and CDR2 (germline): SGHLS, HYDKME. V was shortened by 0 bases and J by 3 bases, with 6 bases between the two germline ends. The part of the CDR3 DNA that was read is TGTGCCAGCTCTCTCCCATACCAAAACACCTTGTAC. It yields the protein CASSLPYQNTLY. The complete CDR3 sequence is CASSLPYQNTLYF.

Worth noting for this clone: Genes and germline come from the mouse. The read comes to an end 1 residue before the CDR3 does, leaving the germline J gene to fill in the end. The chain employs TRBV29 and TRBJ2-1, with a possible D match to TRBD1 (9 bases). V was trimmed by 6 bases and J by 3 bases, leaving 18 bases between them. The CDR3 loop spans 16 amino acids. CDR1 and CDR2 from the germline V gene are MSHET and SYDVDS. Incomplete CDR3 DNA: TGTGCTAGCAGCCGACAGGGGGGGGGCCGCTATGCTGAGCAGTTC. It yields the protein CASSRQGGGRYAEQF. The CDR3 in its entirety is CASSRQGGGRYAEQFF. Together with reference TRBV29 and TRBJ2-1, the CDR3 gives the full variable domain: DMKVTQMPRYLIKRMGENVLLECGQDMSHETMYWYRQDPGLGLQLIYISYDVDSNSEGDIPKGYRVSRKKREHFSLILDSAKTNQTSVYFCASSRQGGGRYAEQFFGPGTRLTVL.

Concerning this clone itself: The gene symbols are mouse symbols. The sequence runs out 1 residue before the end of the CDR3; the remainder is reconstructed from the germline J gene. This sequence joins TRBV29 and TRBJ2-5; 8 nucleotides agree with TRBD2. Per germline, CDR1 MSHET and CDR2 SYDVDS. CDR3 length equals 16 residues. Trimming took 3 bases from V and 0 from J; bases not matched to a gene: 5. Incomplete CDR3 DNA: TGTGCTAGCAGTTTCCCGCTGGGGGGTAACCAAGACACCCAGTAC. Translating gives CASSFPLGGNQDTQY. The complete CDR3 protein is CASSFPLGGNQDTQYF.